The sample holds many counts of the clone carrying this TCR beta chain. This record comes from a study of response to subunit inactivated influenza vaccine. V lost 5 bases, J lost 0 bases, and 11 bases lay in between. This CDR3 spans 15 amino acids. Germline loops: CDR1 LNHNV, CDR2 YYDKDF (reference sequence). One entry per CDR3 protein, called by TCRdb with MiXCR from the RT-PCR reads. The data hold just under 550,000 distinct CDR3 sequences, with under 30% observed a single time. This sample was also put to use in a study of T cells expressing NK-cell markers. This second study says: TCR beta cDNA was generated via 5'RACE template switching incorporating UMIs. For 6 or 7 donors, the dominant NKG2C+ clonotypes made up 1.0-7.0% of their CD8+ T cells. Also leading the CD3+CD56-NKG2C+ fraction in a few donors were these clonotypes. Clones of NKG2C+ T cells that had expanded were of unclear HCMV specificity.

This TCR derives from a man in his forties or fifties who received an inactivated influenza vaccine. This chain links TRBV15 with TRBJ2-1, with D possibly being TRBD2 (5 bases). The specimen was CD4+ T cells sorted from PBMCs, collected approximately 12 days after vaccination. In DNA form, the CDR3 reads TGTGCCACCAGCCTAAGCGGCGGCTCCTACAATGAGCAGTTCTTC. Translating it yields CATSLSGGSYNEQFF.